This T cell receptor (beta chain) is drawn from a study of shared clonotypes between healthy human individuals. Study-level points and caveats: Across subsets, estimated richness was generally greater for naive than for memory populations. Sequencing depth was expected to influence donor clonotype sharing. Genetic and exposure-history diversity was limited by the few donors.

This table comes from immunoSEQ multiplex PCR, and its TCRdb copy is limited to in-frame clones, with some not included. The sample includes 2 million to 2.5 million clones, around 93% of them seen just once. Notes on this clone: Its specificity is unknown.

This receptor was identified in a man younger than 35 in good health. Some clones in this sample may be carry-over from other donors' samples. The specimen sequenced was naive CD4+ T cells from PBMCs. Regarding subset: CD45RA+ positively selected.

In nucleotides, the CDR3 is TGTGCCAGCAATCAGGGGTCAGGAGAGCAGTACTTC. Its protein product is CASNQGSGEQYF. The rearrangement uses TRBV2 and TRBJ2-7, with a tentative D call TRBD1 (6 bases). This CDR3 has 12 amino acids. V was cut by 7 bases and J by 7 bases, with 14 bases left in between. Germline CDR1 SNHLY, CDR2 FYNNEI.